Listed below are T cell receptor beta chains from one sample, sequenced in a study of lymphopenia after photon versus proton radiotherapy. Method: immunoSEQ multiplex PCR; TCRdb's copy keeps in-frame clones and lacks some. The table has about 22,000 clones, 85% to 95% seen once; the top ten hold about 10%. The sequencing here drew on peripheral blood, taken from a patient treated with proton-based radiotherapy. Receptors were obtained from a woman aged 70 to 79 with pancreatic cancer. Some clones in this sample may be carry-over from other donors' samples. Each CDR3 is given with its conserved first and last residue. A D gene is named only where the DNA matches it firmly.

v_call | d_call | cdr3_aa
TRBV27 | - | CASSLLGASYNEQFF
TRBV30 | TRBD2 | CAWSPSGSWQETQYF
TRBV5-6 | - | CASSRYRDWYF
TRBV6-1 | - | CASSVSSSYEQYF
TRBV7-2 | TRBD1 | CASSSSRGLDNEQFF
TRBV4-2 | TRBD2 | CASSQASGLQETQYF
TRBV6-1 | TRBD2 | CASSIRLAVEGEQFF
TRBV6-5 | TRBD1 | CASSYDRENTEAFF
TRBV2 | - | CASSEDISVGLETQYF
TRBV11-2 | - | CASSLNSVNEQFF
TRBV6-6 | TRBD1 | CASSQQGNQPQHF
TRBV18 | - | CASSPIAGSETQYF
TRBV27 | TRBD1 | CASSRGLTSGANVLTF
TRBV27 | TRBD1 | CASSFGQGNTEAFF
TRBV14 | - | CASSQERNTEAFF
TRBV7-2 | TRBD1 | CASSVNRDRGREQYF
TRBV28 | TRBD1 | CASSLSLGGLGTGEEQYF
TRBV19 | - | CVSSMKRSPDNYGYTF
TRBV28 | TRBD2 | CASRRTRSGAFLYEQYF
TRBV11-2 | TRBD1 | CASSPFGTGDYEQYF
TRBV6-1 | - | CASSERGGTVSYEQYF
TRBV9 | TRBD2 | CASSPEDYGGDEQYF
TRBV10-1 | - | CASSDTGLPDYTGELFF
TRBV20-1 | - | CSATGQVEQHF
TRBV10-3 | TRBD2 | CAISESSGRSTDTQYF
TRBV7-2 | - | CASSLDRSTNEKLFF
TRBV9 | - | CASTLTEYTEAFF
TRBV28 | - | CASSRGRSTDTQYF
TRBV5-1 | TRBD1 | CASHHLDRESNYEQYF
TRBV19 | - | CASSRGHGSDRANVLTF
TRBV2 | - | CASSEGHYEQYF
TRBV4-3 | - | CASSQLPGEQFF
TRBV10-1 | - | CASSEFNTGELFF
TRBV15 | TRBD1 | CATSREQGAGETQYF
TRBV5-1 | TRBD1 | CASSVTGGRSGDTQYF
TRBV5-5 | - | CASSLAVSRSTDTQYF
TRBV6-7 | TRBD1 | CASSYDGTANSPLHF
TRBV30 | - | CAWTLNTEAFF
TRBV20-1 | - | CSARADEQYF